The text below deals with one T cell receptor (beta chain). Reverse transcription of roughly 0.45 to 1 ug RNA used random hexamers. A multiplex approach, immunoSEQ multiplex PCR, amplified TCR beta CDR3 across 54 Vbeta and 13 Jbeta. TCRdb reprocessed the immunoSEQ multiplex PCR reads with MiXCR, giving one entry per CDR3 protein. In the table there are about 240,000 distinct CDR3 sequences, almost 97% of which are singletons. This record belongs to a study of CD8 T cells in Susac syndrome. V was pared by 3 bases and J by 4 bases, with 12 bases of the junction left unmatched. In germline, CDR1 is SQVTM, CDR2 ANQGSEA. The length of the CDR3 is 17 residues. Both CD4+ and CD8+ T cells were negatively isolated, and TEMRA cells underwent FACS enrichment.

The source material was CD4+ T cells from PBMCs. The source of this sequence is a human donor with Susac syndrome. The genes are TRBV29-1 and TRBJ2-1; 10 bases are shared with TRBD1. This chain's CDR3 is CSVDSLIRDRGYNEQFF. The CDR3 DNA reads as TGCAGCGTTGATTCTTTAATTCGGGACAGGGGTTACAATGAGCAGTTCTTC.